Following are 30 T cell receptor beta chains from one sample sequenced in a study of T cells in Graves' hyperthyroidism and ophthalmopathy. Amplified TCR beta CDR3 regions came from RNA transcripts. The HTBI primer set was used in a first-round RT-PCR of the TCR CDR3. TCRdb re-called the multiplex PCR reads through MiXCR, storing one row per CDR3 protein. The sample carries 600,000 to 850,000 distinct CDR3 sequences, approximately 19% recorded once. Sequencing was done on a sample of blood. Receptors originate from a woman aged 45-65 years with Graves' hyperthyroidism that later progressed to Graves' ophthalmopathy.

There are a few counts of this clonotype. The rearrangement links TRBV9 to TRBJ1-1; possibly TRBD1 for D (5 bases). CDR1 and CDR2 (germline): SGDLS, YYNGEE. The CDR3 is 18 amino acids. V lost 4 bases and J 3 bases, leaving 25 bases between the germline ends. CDR3 bases: TGTGCCAGCAGCCCAATCCGGGGGGGGGATAGGAGAGACACTGAAGCTTTCTTT. Translating gives CASSPIRGGDRRDTEAFF.

V and J are TRBV27 and TRBJ2-3; 7 bases align to TRBD1. Germline trimming cut 1 base from V and 5 bases from J; bases unmatched to any gene: 9. The CDR3 totals 16 residues. CDR1 and CDR2 (germline): MNHEY, SMNVEV (reference sequence). CDR3 sequence (DNA): TGTGCCAGCAGTTTATATCCTAGACAGGGTATAGATACGCAGTATTTT. Its protein is CASSLYPRQGIDTQYF.

The rearrangement joins TRBV2 to TRBJ2-5; D is ambiguous. Germline V gene sequence: CDR1 SNHLY, CDR2 FYNNEI. CDR3 length equals 13 residues. Between the trimmed V and J ends, which lost 3 bases and 5 bases, there was a span of 10 bases. CDR3 amino acids: CASSDSRTETQYF. The DNA for the CDR3 is TGTGCCAGCAGTGATAGCCGGACGGAGACCCAGTACTTC.

There are many counts of this clonotype. The chain combines TRBV6-5 with TRBJ1-2; 10 bases line up with TRBD1. Germline V CDR1 and CDR2: MNHEY, SVGAGI. The V and J ends lost 2 bases and 2 bases, in that order; junction bases with no gene match: 2. The CDR3 is made up of 15 amino acids. The CDR3 protein is CASSYLGQGNYGYTF. DNA of the CDR3: TGTGCCAGCAGTTACCTGGGACAGGGGAACTATGGCTACACCTTC.

The CDR3 region is CASSQETGRDEQFF. The CDR3 region has the DNA TGTGCCAGCAGCCAAGAGACAGGGAGAGATGAGCAGTTCTTC. The gene calls are TRBV3-1 and TRBJ2-1; 7 bases fit TRBD1. The CDR3 sequence is 14 residues long. The J segment lost 8 bases and the V segment lost 0 bases, leaving 4 bases of the junction unmatched. Germline-derived CDR1 and CDR2 are LGHDT and YNNKEL (reference sequence).

This clonotype was detected ten times or more. The chain uses TRBV20-1 and TRBJ2-5; 13 positions match TRBD2. The germline gives CDR1 DFQATT, CDR2 SNEGSKA (reference sequence). This CDR3 contains 15 residues. CDR3 nucleotides: TGCAGCGGCAGACTAGCGGGGGGTAACCAAGAGACCCAGTACTTC. Protein: CSGRLAGGNQETQYF.

This chain connects TRBV6-1 to TRBJ1-1; TRBD1 matches at 9 bases. Germline V gives CDR1 MNHNS, CDR2 SASEGT. The CDR3 contains 14 residues. Germline trimming cut 6 bases from V and 5 bases from J; bases unmatched to any gene: 7. The CDR3 nucleotides are TGTGCCAGCAGAGGACAGGGGAGGATAACTGAAGCTTTCTTT. This encodes CASRGQGRITEAFF.

The V gene is TRBV28, the J gene TRBJ2-3; TRBD2 agrees at 8 bases. V was pared by 6 bases and J by 1 base, with 12 bases of the junction left unmatched. This CDR3 spans 17 amino acids. The germline V gene has CDR1 MDHEN and CDR2 SYDVKM. The CDR3 region has the DNA TGTGCCAGCAGCACCCCAAAGCGGGAGTGGGGCACAGATACGCAGTATTTT. Translating gives CASSTPKREWGTDTQYF.

The chain has TRBV6-2 or TRBV6-3 and TRBJ2-4; D is uncertain. The CDR3 spans 14 residues. V lost 8 bases, J lost 5 bases, and 16 bases lay in between. The germline gives CDR1 MNHEY, CDR2 SVGEGT. DNA for the CDR3: TGTGCCAGCGATGAGGCTTATGGTCAAAACATTCAGTACTTC. Translated: CASDEAYGQNIQYF.

This clonotype showed up many times. The rearrangement links TRBV3-1 to TRBJ2-7, with D possibly TRBD1 on 5 matching bases. The V gene lost 2 bases and the J gene lost 6 bases, with 17 bases spanning the gap. The germline CDR1 and CDR2 sequences are LGHDT and YNNKEL (reference sequence). This CDR3 has 15 residues. The CDR3 here is CASSQIPRASTEQYF. In nucleotides, the CDR3 is TGTGCCAGCAGCCAAATCCCCAGGGCCTCGACCGAGCAGTACTTC.

In the case of this clonotype: Sequence at one end of the junction differs from germline and may be a read error. This chain joins TRBV12-3 or TRBV12-4 and TRBJ2-2; D not resolved. The end of the DNA aligns better with TRBJ1-1, so the J call may be wrong. The CDR3 has 13 amino acids. CDR3 coding DNA: TGTGCCAGCAGCCCCAAGACCGGCACTGGAGCTTTCTTT. Protein: CASSPKTGTGAFF.

This clonotype has a count of ten or more. The V and J genes are TRBV5-1 and TRBJ2-7; a possible D gene is TRBD1 (6 bases). V dropped 7 bases and J dropped 1 base, with 12 bases sitting between them. The CDR3 covers 13 residues. Per the germline V gene, CDR1 is SGHRS and CDR2 is YFSETQ. The CDR3 sequence: CASRKTGSYEQYF. The CDR3 DNA follows: TGCGCCAGCCGGAAGACAGGTTCCTACGAGCAGTACTTC.

This clonotype came up many times. The CDR3 DNA reads as TGCAGTGCTGACTTAGCGGGGTCCCAGGTTGGCTACACCTTC. It is translated as CSADLAGSQVGYTF. J is TRBJ1-2 and V is TRBV20-1; D is undetermined. The CDR3 runs 14 residues. Per the germline V gene, CDR1 is DFQATT and CDR2 is SNEGSKA (reference sequence). V lost 5 bases to trimming and J lost 7 bases, with 20 bases between them.

A remark on this clonotype: Its ends do not fully match the called genes, so a read error is possible. The V call is TRBV2, the J call TRBJ2-6; D gene uncertain. Germline CDR1 is SNHLY and CDR2 is FYNNEI. The CDR3 has 8 residues. CDR3 loop: CASSLSAF. In DNA, the CDR3 is TGTGCCAGCAGCCTTTCTGCTTTC.

The rearrangement joins TRBV6-1 to TRBJ1-6; 9 bases are shared with TRBD1. Germline CDR1 reads MNHNS; CDR2 reads SASEGT. Trimming at V came to 6 bases and at J to 9 bases, leaving 3 bases not matched to a gene. The CDR3 spans 13 residues. The CDR3 here is CASSGQGSSPLHF. CDR3 DNA sequence: TGTGCCAGCAGCGGACAGGGGAGTTCACCCCTCCACTTT.

A few counts support this clonotype. The chain combines TRBV29-1 with TRBJ2-1; 10 nucleotides line up with TRBD2. V gave up 5 bases and J gave up 7 bases; unmatched junction bases: 8. CDR1 and CDR2 (germline): SQVTM, ANQGSEA. The length of the CDR3 is 14 residues. CDR3 DNA: TGCAGCGTTCATAGCGGGGGGTTTGGTAATGAGCAGTTCTTC. The encoded protein is CSVHSGGFGNEQFF.

The chain couples TRBV19 to TRBJ1-1; D may be TRBD1 (5 bases). CDR3 length equals 15 residues. Trimming took 4 bases from V and 0 from J, leaving 12 bases between them. Germline lookup yields CDR1 LNHDA and CDR2 SQIVND (reference sequence). CDR3 bases: TGTGCCAGTAGTACCGCGACAGACCTGAACACTGAAGCTTTCTTT. As protein: CASSTATDLNTEAFF.

There are a few counts of this clonotype. This rearrangement joins TRBV5-1 to TRBJ2-1; perhaps TRBD2 as D (5 bases). The CDR3 runs to 16 residues. Germline assignment: CDR1 SGHRS and CDR2 YFSETQ. V lost 4 bases, J lost 4 bases, and 18 bases lay in between. CDR3 bases: TGCGCCAGCAGCCCGATACTTAGCGACGCATACAATGAGCAGTTCTTC. Translated, it gives CASSPILSDAYNEQFF.

This clonotype has a count of ten or more. This rearrangement joins TRBV20-1 to TRBJ1-2, with D unclear. The CDR3 runs to 12 residues. V was cut by 7 bases and J by 2 bases, with 11 bases left in between. CDR1 is DFQATT, CDR2 SNEGSKA, per germline (reference sequence). CDR3 nucleotides: TGCAGTGGGACCGTCGAAAACTATGGCTACACCTTC. Protein: CSGTVENYGYTF.

This clonotype occurred many times. This rearrangement joins TRBV5-1 to TRBJ1-2; D is unclear. Germline V gives CDR1 SGHRS, CDR2 YFSETQ. This CDR3 comprises 14 residues. The V end lost 0 bases, the J end lost 5 bases, and 11 bases lay between the germline ends. CDR3 protein: CASSLVSSRYGYTF. The CDR3 DNA reads as TGCGCCAGCAGCTTGGTTAGTTCGCGTTATGGCTACACCTTC.

This clonotype was seen only a few times. The chain links TRBV20-1 to TRBJ2-1, with TRBD2 matching 9 bases. From germline, CDR1 is DFQATT and CDR2 SNEGSKA (reference sequence). CDR3 length: 15 residues. The CDR3 here is CSERKRGASYNEQFF. The CDR3 coding sequence is TGCAGCGAGAGAAAGCGGGGGGCCTCCTACAATGAGCAGTTCTTC.

The V and J genes are TRBV7-2 and TRBJ1-2, with D unresolved. The germline CDR1 and CDR2 sequences are SGHTA and FQGNSA. The V end was cut by 0 bases, the J end by 0 bases, with 5 bases between. The CDR3 has 14 amino acids. CDR3 amino acids: CASSLAETNYGYTF. CDR3 DNA sequence: TGTGCCAGCAGCTTAGCTGAGACTAACTATGGCTACACCTTC.

V is TRBV20-1 and J is TRBJ2-5; 10 bases match TRBD2. CDR1 is DFQATT and CDR2 is SNEGSKA in the germline V gene (reference sequence). The V and J ends lost 2 bases and 4 bases, in that order; junction bases with no gene match: 7. The CDR3 totals 15 residues. CDR3 sequence reads: CSARRRASGGETQYF. The CDR3 nucleotides read TGCAGTGCTAGACGTCGTGCTAGCGGGGGAGAGACCCAGTACTTC.

This clonotype was observed a handful of times. The chain combines TRBV20-1 with TRBJ1-1, with a weak D call TRBD1 (5 bases). Trimming stripped 7 bases from V and 6 bases from J, with 15 bases between. The CDR3 has 12 amino acids. Germline values: CDR1 DFQATT, CDR2 SNEGSKA (reference sequence). CDR3 sequence: CSGRDGGAEAFF. In nucleotides, the CDR3 is TGCAGTGGAAGGGACGGCGGCGCTGAAGCTTTCTTT.

The sample holds many counts of this clonotype. The V gene is TRBV2, the J gene TRBJ2-1; TRBD2 matches at 9 bases. This CDR3 is 14 amino acids long. CDR1 SNHLY and CDR2 FYNNEI come from the germline V gene. The V segment lost 11 bases and the J segment 5 bases; nucleotides outside the gene matches: 10. The CDR3 protein is CAGGPGLAHNEQFF. The CDR3, as DNA: TGTGCCGGGGGTCCGGGACTAGCTCACAATGAGCAGTTCTTC.

Concerning this clonotype: The final CDR3 position lacks the conserved phenylalanine or tryptophan, pointing to a likely read error. The chain has TRBV10-3 and TRBJ2-7; 12 positions agree with TRBD1. The germline V gene has CDR1 ENHRY and CDR2 SYGVKD. This CDR3 is built from 14 residues. Trimming took 5 bases from V and 4 from J; bases not matched to a gene: 3. CDR3 amino acids: CAISPGQGAYEQYL. The CDR3 DNA reads as TGTGCCATCAGTCCGGGACAGGGGGCTTACGAGCAGTACCTC.

This sequence joins TRBV7-9 and TRBJ1-1, with 7 bases lining up with TRBD1. The CDR3 runs 14 residues. Germline-derived CDR1 and CDR2 are SEHNR and FQNEAQ (reference sequence). V was pared by 5 bases and J by 5 bases, with 8 bases of the junction left unmatched. The CDR3 sequence: CASSLHHRGTEAFF. CDR3 DNA: TGTGCCAGCAGCCTCCACCACAGGGGAACTGAAGCTTTCTTT.

This clonotype was observed a few times. The rearrangement links TRBV6-1 to TRBJ1-5; TRBD1 aligns across 7 bases. Germline values: CDR1 MNHNS, CDR2 SASEGT. The junction had 17 bases not matched to a gene; V was cut back by 3 bases and J by 15 bases. The CDR3 extends over 15 amino acids. CDR3 coding DNA: TGTGCCAGCAGTGATTCGCCCCCCCGACAGGGCCCTCGGCATTTT. Its translation: CASSDSPPRQGPRHF.

This clonotype has only a few counts. V and J are TRBV9 and TRBJ2-5; D remains ambiguous. The CDR3 is 14 residues long. The germline V gene encodes CDR1 SGDLS and CDR2 YYNGEE. The V end was cut by 0 bases, the J end by 4 bases, with 10 bases between. The CDR3: CASSVDVGLETQYF. The DNA of the CDR3 is TGTGCCAGCAGCGTAGACGTGGGCCTAGAGACCCAGTACTTC.

This clonotype was counted only a few times. This rearrangement joins TRBV6-2 or TRBV6-3 to TRBJ2-1; 9 nucleotides agree with TRBD2. The J segment lost 4 bases and the V segment lost 4 bases, leaving 2 bases of the junction unmatched. Looked up from germline, CDR1 is MNHEY and CDR2 is SVGEGT. The length of the CDR3 is 14 residues. The CDR3 DNA follows: TGTGCCAGCAGTTTTCTAGCGGGGTACAATGAGCAGTTCTTC. This gives the protein CASSFLAGYNEQFF.